A single sample gave rise to the 24 T cell receptor beta chains below, sequenced in a study of blood T cell repertoires in COVID-19. TCRdb keeps only in-frame clones here, not all; method: immunoSEQ multiplex PCR. The data hold roughly 86,000 clones, with around 86% observed a single time. The sequencing sample was made of peripheral blood. Receptor source: a man aged 40-49 years with acute or convalescent COVID-19.

This clone was detected a few times. The chain uses TRBV18 and TRBJ1-2, with TRBD1 matching over 9 bases. Per germline, CDR1 KGHSH and CDR2 LQKENI. With V trimmed by 4 bases and J by 7 bases, 16 bases remained unmatched. The CDR3 has 17 amino acids. In DNA form, the CDR3 reads TGTGCCAGCTCACAACAGGGACCGGGACAGGGTAACACTGGCTACACCTTC. It encodes CASSQQGPGQGNTGYTF.

The chain links TRBV2 to TRBJ1-2; possible D gene TRBD1, 6 bases. This CDR3 has 14 residues. Germline V gene lookup returns CDR1 SNHLY and CDR2 FYNNEI. V lost 8 bases, J lost 2 bases, and 15 bases lay in between. This CDR3 reads CASGRLTGNYGYTF. CDR3 coding DNA: TGTGCCAGCGGGAGATTAACAGGGAACTATGGCTACACCTTC.

This clone is a singleton in its sample. CDR3 residues: CASSQERRADYGYTF. CDR3 in DNA: TGTGCCAGCAGCCAAGAAAGGCGGGCGGACTATGGCTACACCTTC. The chain is built from TRBV4-2 and TRBJ1-2; no firm D call. Germline CDR1 reads LGHNA; CDR2 reads YNFKEQ. This CDR3 contains 15 residues. Trimming shortened V by 0 bases and J by 3 bases, and 11 bases separated the two germline ends.

The chain is built from TRBV19 and TRBJ2-5, with D possibly TRBD1 on 5 matching bases. CDR3 length: 12 amino acids. V was trimmed by 9 bases and J by 5 bases, leaving 13 bases between them. Germline V lookup: CDR1 LNHDA, CDR2 SQIVND (reference sequence). CDR3 in DNA: TGTGCCAGCGGCAGGGTCGGGGAGACCCAGTACTTC. This translates into CASGRVGETQYF. The whole variable domain, filled in from reference TRBV19 and TRBJ2-5, reads DGGITQSPKYLFRKEGQNVTLSCEQNLNHDAMYWYRQDPGQGLRLIYYSQIVNDFQKGDIAEGYSVSREKKESFPLTVTSAQKNPTAFYLCASGRVGETQYFGPGTRLLVL.

This chain connects TRBV27 to TRBJ2-7; 9 bases are a match to TRBD1. CDR1 MNHEY and CDR2 SMNVEV come from the germline V gene (reference sequence). With V trimmed by 8 bases and J by 2 bases, 10 bases remained unmatched. The CDR3 extends over 15 amino acids. CDR3 amino acids: CASSTGTGPTYEQYF. The CDR3 DNA reads TGTGCCAGCTCCACCGGGACAGGGCCAACCTACGAGCAGTACTTC.

The chain recombines TRBV29-1 with TRBJ1-3; D remains unclear. The germline V and J ends were trimmed by 5 bases and 1 base, with 12 bases remaining between them. Germline V gene lookup returns CDR1 SQVTM and CDR2 ANQGSEA. The CDR3 consists of 14 residues. Here the CDR3 reads CSVSPSGSGNTIYF. In DNA form, the CDR3 reads TGCAGCGTTTCCCCCAGCGGGTCTGGAAACACCATATATTTT.

This chain uses TRBV5-1 with TRBJ2-3; possible D gene TRBD1, 6 bases. The CDR3 is made up of 15 amino acids. Trimming removed 0 bases from V and 0 bases from J, with 8 bases in between. Germline V gene data show CDR1 as SGHRS and CDR2 as YFSETQ. CDR3 loop: CASSLDRASTDTQYF. In DNA, the CDR3 is TGCGCCAGCAGCTTGGACAGGGCTAGCACAGATACGCAGTATTTT.

The J gene is TRBJ2-7, the V gene TRBV10-2, with 11 nucleotides matching TRBD2. Germline V lookup: CDR1 WSHSY, CDR2 SAAADI. This CDR3 is 15 amino acids long. V lost 6 bases and J lost 3; bases outside the gene matches: 7. Here the CDR3 reads CASRPTSGGGYEQYF. In DNA, the CDR3 is TGCGCCAGCAGACCCACTAGCGGGGGTGGCTACGAGCAGTACTTC.

The chain combines TRBV6-2 or TRBV6-3 with TRBJ2-3; possibly TRBD2 for D (6 bases). CDR3 length: 15 amino acids. Trimming shortened V by 3 bases and J by 2 bases, and 12 bases separated the two germline ends. Germline CDR1 is MNHEY and CDR2 is SVGEGT. This CDR3 reads CASSYSGSDTDTQYF. The CDR3 coding sequence is TGTGCCAGCAGTTATAGCGGCTCGGACACAGATACGCAGTATTTT.

The chain carries TRBV6-5 and TRBJ2-1, with no clear D. The germline V gene encodes CDR1 MNHEY and CDR2 SVGAGI. The length of the CDR3 is 13 residues. V lost 4 bases and J 10 bases, leaving 14 bases between the germline ends. For the CDR3, the DNA is TGTGCCAGCAGTTGGGCCCGTATATCGGAGCAGTTCTTC. Protein product: CASSWARISEQFF.

V is TRBV7-9 and J is TRBJ2-7, with D perhaps TRBD1 (7 bases). The germline CDR1 and CDR2 sequences are SEHNR and FQNEAQ (reference sequence). The CDR3 runs 14 residues. Trimming removed 3 bases from V and 3 bases from J, with 12 bases in between. The CDR3 sequence is CASSLGGTDYEQYF. CDR3 DNA sequence: TGTGCCAGCAGCTTGGGCGGGACAGACTACGAGCAGTACTTC.

Notes on this clone: At the DNA level, this CDR3 is encoded by other sequences in the same sample as well. This CDR3 reads CASSQGLATGELFF. The CDR3 DNA sequence: TGTGCCAGCAGCCAGGGGCTAGCGACCGGGGAGCTGTTTTTT. This rearrangement joins TRBV14 to TRBJ2-2, with a possible D match to TRBD2 (6 bases). Germline V gene lookup returns CDR1 SGHDN and CDR2 FVKESK. Trimming shortened V by 3 bases and J by 5 bases, and 10 bases separated the two germline ends. The CDR3 has 14 residues.

The chain has TRBV2 and TRBJ2-5, with TRBD1 identical over 8 bases. The germline V gene encodes CDR1 SNHLY and CDR2 FYNNEI. The junction had 6 bases not matched to a gene; V was cut back by 8 bases and J by 4 bases. The CDR3 has 13 amino acids. The CDR3: CASSGQGRETQYF. Here the CDR3 DNA reads TGTGCCAGCTCAGGACAGGGAAGAGAGACCCAGTACTTC.

The chain joins TRBV12-3 or TRBV12-4 to TRBJ1-2, with 8 nucleotides matching TRBD1. This CDR3 is built from 13 residues. With V trimmed by 6 bases and J by 7 bases, 7 bases remained unmatched. The CDR3, as DNA: TGTGCCAGCAGACTCGGACAGGGTCGTGGCTACACCTTC. Residues: CASRLGQGRGYTF.

The chain links TRBV3-1 (or the pseudogene TRBV3-2) to TRBJ1-3; D is ambiguous. This CDR3 has 15 amino acids. CDR1 and CDR2 (germline): LGHDT, YNNKEL (reference sequence). The germline V and J ends were trimmed by 1 base and 3 bases, with 10 bases remaining between them. The CDR3 DNA is TGTGCCAGCAGCCAAGGAGTCTCGCGTGGAAACACCATATATTTT. Translating it yields CASSQGVSRGNTIYF.

This chain uses TRBV4-2 with TRBJ1-1; D gene ambiguous. From germline, CDR1 is LGHNA and CDR2 YNFKEQ. CDR3 length: 14 residues. The V and J ends lost 1 base and 0 bases respectively, with 6 bases between them. The CDR3 nucleotides read TGTGCCAGCAGCCAAGGAGGGATGAACACTGAAGCTTTCTTT. Its protein is CASSQGGMNTEAFF.

This clone occurred once. The chain uses TRBV6-6 and TRBJ1-2, with 7 bases fitting TRBD1. V lost 7 bases and J lost 1; bases outside the gene matches: 6. The CDR3 consists of 14 residues. The germline V gene has CDR1 MNHNY and CDR2 SVGAGI (reference sequence). The CDR3 sequence is CASNRQGDNYGYTF. For the CDR3, the DNA is TGTGCCAGCAATCGTCAGGGGGATAACTATGGCTACACCTTC.

This clone has just a few counts. The chain recombines TRBV11-3 with TRBJ2-5; 9 bases match TRBD1. V shed 1 base, J shed 1 base, and the junction held 13 bases outside the gene matches. This CDR3 has 19 residues. Germline CDR1 is SGHNT and CDR2 is YENEEA. The CDR3 sequence is CASSLVGTGNREGQETQYF. The CDR3 DNA reads TGTGCCAGCAGCTTAGTTGGGACAGGGAATAGGGAGGGCCAAGAGACCCAGTACTTC.

The chain uses TRBV19 and TRBJ2-3; 14 positions match TRBD2. The CDR3 is 16 amino acids. V lost 4 bases, J lost 9 bases, and 9 bases stayed unmatched. CDR1 LNHDA and CDR2 SQIVND come from the germline V gene (reference sequence). The CDR3 DNA is TGTGCCAGTAGTACCCAGACTAGCGGGAGGGCCAGCACGCAGTATTTT. Translation: CASSTQTSGRASTQYF.

The chain uses TRBV9 and TRBJ2-2; D remains unclear. V was shortened by 0 bases and J by 2 bases, with 14 bases between the two germline ends. Germline CDR1 reads SGDLS; CDR2 reads YYNGEE. The CDR3 length is 17 residues. In DNA form, the CDR3 reads TGTGCCAGCAGCGTAGGCCCCCAGGCGATCAACACCGGGGAGCTGTTTTTT. This sequence encodes CASSVGPQAINTGELFF.

The chain joins TRBV9 to TRBJ2-2; D gene ambiguous. CDR1 is SGDLS and CDR2 is YYNGEE in the germline V gene. The CDR3 runs 15 residues. Trimming removed 2 bases at V and 0 bases at J, with 8 bases between. The DNA of the CDR3 is TGTGCCAGCAGCGTCAGCACAGCGAACACCGGGGAGCTGTTTTTT. Protein: CASSVSTANTGELFF.

The chain has TRBV6-5 and TRBJ1-6; D uncertain. Germline assignment: CDR1 MNHEY and CDR2 SVGAGI. With 2 bases removed from V and 1 base from J, the gap between germline ends came to 6 bases. There are 15 residues in the CDR3. Here the CDR3 DNA reads TGTGCCAGCAGTTACGAGGCATCCTATAATTCACCCCTCCACTTT. As protein: CASSYEASYNSPLHF.

V is TRBV2 and J is TRBJ2-7; 7 nucleotides agree with TRBD1. Germline loops: CDR1 SNHLY, CDR2 FYNNEI. Trimming removed 5 bases from V and 2 bases from J; junction bases left unmatched: 9. The CDR3 sequence is 15 residues long. The CDR3 loop reads CASSFSGTAPYEQYF. In DNA form, the CDR3 reads TGTGCCAGCAGTTTCTCCGGGACAGCACCCTACGAGCAGTACTTC.

This clone is a singleton in its sample. The sample has other DNA sequences that encode this CDR3 too. The gene calls are TRBV9 and TRBJ2-3; 15 nucleotides agree with TRBD2. CDR3 length: 16 amino acids. From germline, CDR1 is SGDLS and CDR2 YYNGEE. Unmatched junction bases numbered 5, after V lost 4 bases and J lost 5 bases. CDR3 residues: CASSPQGLAGGDTQYF. Written as DNA, the CDR3 is TGTGCCAGCAGCCCTCAGGGACTAGCGGGGGGAGATACGCAGTATTTT.